These 18 T cell receptor beta chains share one sample of origin, sequenced in a study of a mutant IDH1 vaccine in newly diagnosed glioma. Time point specified: baseline, week 1 (first vaccination visit). Indicated treatment: pre-vaccination baseline after standard-of-care therapy. TCRdb's table, derived via immunoSEQ multiplex PCR, lists solely in-frame clones and lacks some. The sample lists roughly 50,000 clones; approximately 81% were seen once. The input for sequencing was PBMCs, taken from a glioma patient treated with radiotherapy, temozolomide or both. Receptors originate from a young man with glioma.

The chain has TRBV6-5 and TRBJ1-2; a weak D match, TRBD1 (5 bases). CDR3 length equals 13 residues. CDR1 and CDR2 from the germline V gene are MNHEY and SVGAGI. Trimming stripped 6 bases from V and 8 bases from J, with 16 bases between. CDR3 region: CASSADSLGGYTF. In nucleotides, the CDR3 is TGTGCCAGCAGCGCCGACAGTTTGGGGGGCTACACCTTC.

Only a few counts were recorded for this clone. The rearrangement joins TRBV28 to TRBJ1-1; D gene uncertain. V lost 6 bases, J lost 5 bases, and 16 bases lay in between. Germline values: CDR1 MDHEN, CDR2 SYDVKM. There are 14 residues in the CDR3. The CDR3 sequence is CASRLPGRGTEAFF. The DNA of the CDR3 is TGTGCCAGCAGACTACCAGGCCGGGGAACTGAAGCTTTCTTT.

J is TRBJ1-5 and V is TRBV4-1; 8 nucleotides line up with TRBD1. With V trimmed by 4 bases and J by 7 bases, 12 bases remained unmatched. Germline values: CDR1 MGHRA, CDR2 YSYEKL. CDR3 length: 16 residues. In nucleotides, the CDR3 is TGCGCCAGCAGCCCTCGATTGGACAGGGTTGGCCAGCCCCAGCATTTT. Residues: CASSPRLDRVGQPQHF.

V is TRBV5-6 and J is TRBJ1-5; 8 positions agree with TRBD1. Germline CDR1 and CDR2: SGHDT and YYEEEE. The CDR3 runs to 18 residues. Trimming removed 5 bases from V and 1 base from J; junction bases left unmatched: 14. Here the CDR3 reads CASSIRGTGGLSNQPQHF. DNA of the CDR3: TGTGCCAGCAGTATCAGGGGGACAGGAGGGTTAAGCAATCAGCCCCAGCATTTT.

This chain links TRBV5-1 with TRBJ2-5, with 8 bases matching TRBD1. This CDR3 comprises 14 residues. J gave up 2 bases and V 3 bases, and 3 bases lay outside the gene matches. The V gene's germline CDR1 is SGHRS and CDR2 YFSETQ. The CDR3 here is CASSYRTGQETQYF. In DNA, the CDR3 is TGCGCCAGCAGCTATCGGACAGGGCAAGAGACCCAGTACTTC. The full variable domain, its missing parts supplied by reference TRBV5-1 and TRBJ2-5, is KAGVTQTPRYLIKTRGQQVTLSCSPISGHRSVSWYQQTPGQGLQFLFEYFSETQRNKGNFPGRFSGRQFSNSRSEMNVSTLELGDSALYLCASSYRTGQETQYFGPGTRLLVL.

This chain connects TRBV29-1 to TRBJ1-2; weak D call: TRBD1 (5 bases). The germline V gene encodes CDR1 SQVTM and CDR2 ANQGSEA. V lost 4 bases, J lost 3 bases, and 18 bases lay in between. The CDR3 extends over 15 amino acids. CDR3 sequence: CSVGGGMVGDYGYTF. Written as DNA, the CDR3 is TGCAGCGTTGGGGGCGGGATGGTTGGGGACTATGGCTACACCTTC.

The chain links TRBV5-6 to TRBJ2-3; D unclear. V was clipped by 3 bases and J by 4 bases, with 15 bases between them. CDR3 length: 15 residues. CDR1 is SGHDT and CDR2 is YYEEEE in the germline V gene. In DNA, the CDR3 is TGTGCCAGCAGCTCCCCCGCGCTGAGAGCAGATACGCAGTATTTT. Protein: CASSSPALRADTQYF.

The chain has TRBV27 and TRBJ1-2; maybe TRBD1 (5 bases). In germline, CDR1 is MNHEY, CDR2 SMNVEV (reference sequence). Trimming removed 5 bases at V and 8 bases at J, with 24 bases between. The CDR3 runs 16 residues. The CDR3 region is CASSRLAGPGIEGYTF. In nucleotides, the CDR3 is TGTGCCAGCAGTCGACTGGCCGGGCCAGGGATCGAAGGCTACACCTTC.

This chain uses TRBV10-3 with TRBJ2-7; D might be TRBD1 (6 bases). V dropped 0 bases and J dropped 2 bases, with 11 bases sitting between them. This CDR3 is 15 amino acids long. The germline gives CDR1 ENHRY, CDR2 SYGVKD. The CDR3 bases are TGTGCCATCAGTGAGTCGACAGGAGAGACCTACGAGCAGTACTTC. Translation gives CAISESTGETYEQYF.

V gene TRBV6-6 combines with J gene TRBJ1-6; 9 bases agree with TRBD1. CDR3 size: 14 residues. Unmatched junction bases numbered 3, after V lost 5 bases and J lost 7 bases. From germline, CDR1 is MNHNY and CDR2 SVGAGI (reference sequence). In DNA, the CDR3 is TGTGCCAGCAGTCCCGACAGGGGGAATTCACCCCTCCACTTT. It is translated as CASSPDRGNSPLHF.

J is TRBJ1-2 and V is TRBV19; D not resolved. V was clipped by 3 bases and J by 4 bases, with 12 bases between them. Germline V gene sequence: CDR1 LNHDA, CDR2 SQIVND (reference sequence). This CDR3 region has 14 residues. The DNA for the CDR3 is TGTGCCAGTAGTATTTCGCAGCCTGTCTATGGCTACACCTTC. This sequence encodes CASSISQPVYGYTF. Complete variable domain (other parts from reference TRBV19 and TRBJ1-2): DGGITQSPKYLFRKEGQNVTLSCEQNLNHDAMYWYRQDPGQGLRLIYYSQIVNDFQKGDIAEGYSVSREKKESFPLTVTSAQKNPTAFYLCASSISQPVYGYTFGSGTRLTVV.

This clone came up a few times. The V call is TRBV7-9, the J call TRBJ1-5; tentatively, D is TRBD1 (5 bases). Per germline, CDR1 SEHNR and CDR2 FQNEAQ (reference sequence). Trimming cost V 1 base and J 7 bases, with 8 bases left between them. CDR3 length: 13 residues. The DNA of the CDR3 is TGTGCCAGCAGCTTAGGGGGGTGGCAGCCCCAGCATTTT. Protein sequence: CASSLGGWQPQHF.

J is TRBJ2-3 and V is TRBV14, with 7 bases identical to TRBD1. The germline gives CDR1 SGHDN, CDR2 FVKESK. Germline trimming cut 1 base from V and 2 bases from J; bases unmatched to any gene: 6. The CDR3 is 16 amino acids. DNA for the CDR3: TGTGCCAGCAGCCAAGCCCGGGACAGCCACACAGATACGCAGTATTTT. Its protein product is CASSQARDSHTDTQYF. Full variable domain (outside the CDR3, taken from reference TRBV14 and TRBJ2-3): EAGVTQFPSHSVIEKGQTVTLRCDPISGHDNLYWYRRVMGKEIKFLLHFVKESKQDESGMPNNRFLAERTGGTYSTLKVQPAELEDSGVYFCASSQARDSHTDTQYFGPGTRLTVL.

J is TRBJ2-7 and V is TRBV6-1, with 8 bases aligning to TRBD2. Germline CDR1 reads MNHNS; CDR2 reads SASEGT. J gave up 4 bases and V 1 base, and 6 bases lay outside the gene matches. The CDR3 length is 15 residues. The CDR3 loop reads CASSEGAGGFYEQYF. CDR3 sequence (DNA): TGTGCCAGCAGTGAAGGGGCGGGGGGTTTTTACGAGCAGTACTTC.

The chain joins TRBV5-1 to TRBJ1-6, with unresolved D. V lost 5 bases to trimming and J lost 6 bases, with 12 bases between them. CDR3 length: 14 amino acids. Germline V CDR1 and CDR2: SGHRS, YFSETQ. The CDR3 DNA reads as TGCGCCAGCAGGGGAGCCCCCATTAATTCACCCCTCCACTTT. This encodes CASRGAPINSPLHF.

The genes are TRBV6-1 and TRBJ2-5; D assignment may be TRBD1 or TRBD2 (5 bases each). Germline CDR1 reads MNHNS; CDR2 reads SASEGT. The CDR3 is 15 residues long. V shed 7 bases and J shed 0 bases, with 15 bases lying between them. This CDR3 is CASTLTAEYQETQYF. The CDR3 DNA follows: TGTGCCAGCACTTTGACAGCGGAGTACCAAGAGACCCAGTACTTC.

The rearrangement joins TRBV29-1 to TRBJ1-1, with a weak D call TRBD1 (6 bases). The V gene's germline CDR1 is SQVTM and CDR2 ANQGSEA. There are 12 residues in the CDR3. Trimming shortened V by 2 bases and J by 7 bases, and 11 bases separated the two germline ends. The CDR3 nucleotides are TGCAGCGTTGAACTCCGGGGGCTTGAAGCTTTCTTT. Translated, it gives CSVELRGLEAFF.

This clone was observed once. CDR3 nucleotide sequence: TGTGCCAGCAGCGGTTACTCACCCAACTATGGCTACACCTTC. It translates to CASSGYSPNYGYTF. The chain employs TRBV9 and TRBJ1-2, with D uncertain. V shed 3 bases and J shed 2 bases, with 11 bases lying between them. CDR1 is SGDLS, CDR2 YYNGEE, per germline. The CDR3 is 14 residues long. Supplemented by reference TRBV9 and TRBJ1-2, the full variable domain reads DSGVTQTPKHLITATGQRVTLRCSPRSGDLSVYWYQQSLDQGLQFLIQYYNGEERAKGNILERFSAQQFPDLHSELNLSSLELGDSALYFCASSGYSPNYGYTFGSGTRLTVV.